A selection of T cell receptor beta chains follows, all from one sample in a study of Graves' ophthalmopathy and Graves' hyperthyroidism. TCRdb used MiXCR to reprocess the multiplex PCR reads, holding one entry per CDR3 protein. This table has hundreds of thousands of distinct CDR3 sequences, 20% to 25% appearing once. Sequencing was done on a sample of peripheral blood. Receptors were obtained from a woman aged 18-30 years with stable Graves' hyperthyroidism. Some clones in this sample may be carry-over from other donors' samples. CDR3s include the opening cysteine and the closing phenylalanine or tryptophan. D genes are given only for firm matches. Expanded clones are given a class, and other clones once, few, many or no size at all.

. | . | TRBJ2-2 | TRBV5-1 | TGCGCCAGCAGCCCCGGGACACCTACCGGGGAGCTGTTTTTT | CASSPGTPTGELFF
. | TRBD1 | TRBJ1-1 | TRBV28 | TGTGCCAGCAGCGAGATCAGGGGGCCCCCCATGAACACTGAAGCTTTCTTT | CASSEIRGPPMNTEAFF
few | TRBD1 | TRBJ2-2 | TRBV28 | TGTGCCAGCAGTTCGACAGGGGTGATTGCCGGGGAGCTGTTTTTT | CASSSTGVIAGELFF
. | . | TRBJ2-2 | TRBV5-1 | TGCGCCAGCAGCGTGAGGCACCAGAACACCGGGGAGCTGTTTTTT | CASSVRHQNTGELFF
many | . | TRBJ2-4 | TRBV12-3/TRBV12-4 | TGTGCCAGCACTCCCCGGGTGGGGAAAAACATTCAGTACTTC | CASTPRVGKNIQYF
few | . | TRBJ2-3 | TRBV4-1 | TGCGCCAGCAGCCAGAGGCCGACAGATACGCAGTATTTT | CASSQRPTDTQYF
many | . | TRBJ1-5 | TRBV12-3/TRBV12-4 | TGTGCCAGCAGTTTTAGGGTGCAAGAGCCCCAGCATTTT | CASSFRVQEPQHF
. | . | TRBJ1-1 | TRBV18 | TGTGCCAGCTCACCAAACAGGGATATGAACACTGAAGCTTTCTTT | CASSPNRDMNTEAFF
. | . | TRBJ2-6 | TRBV7-2 | TGTGCCAGCAGCTTACGGGAGCCTGGGGCCAACGTCCTGACTTTC | CASSLREPGANVLTF
. | TRBD2 | TRBJ2-4 | TRBV30 | TGTGCCTGGAGGGGGACGCGACTAGCCAAAAACATTAAGTACTTC | CAWRGTRLAKNIKYF
. | . | TRBJ2-2 | TRBV5-1 | TGCGCCAGCATCTCGGGACAAAAGAACACCGGGGAGCTGTTTTTT | CASISGQKNTGELFF
. | . | TRBJ1-5 | TRBV6-2/TRBV6-3 | TGTGCCAGCAGGGGTTGGGGTAGCAATCAGCCCCAGCATTTT | CASRGWGSNQPQHF
. | TRBD1 | TRBJ1-5 | TRBV6-1 | TGTGCCAGCAGTCCCCTGACAGGGCGGGATGGGCCCCAGCATTTT | CASSPLTGRDGPQHF
many | . | TRBJ1-5 | TRBV27 | TGTGTCACCGCTCAGCGGGGCGCTCATCAGCCCCAGCATTTT | CVTAQRGAHQPQHF
once | . | TRBJ2-2 | TRBV6-1 | TGTGCCAGCACCCACGGGGTAGTAACCGGGGAGCTGTTTTTT | CASTHGVVTGELFF
few | . | TRBJ2-2 | TRBV6-5 | TGTGCCAGCAGTTCTCTCGGGACCCCGAACACCGGGGAGCTGTTTTTT | CASSSLGTPNTGELFF
many | TRBD2 | TRBJ2-7 | TRBV5-1 | TGCGCCAGCAGCCTGAGGCGGGAGTGGACCCCCTACGAGCAGTACTTC | CASSLRREWTPYEQYF
. | . | TRBJ1-6 | TRBV6-5 | TGTGCCAGCAGTTACCGCTTAACACAGGGTTTGAATTCACCCCTCCACTTT | CASSYRLTQGLNSPLHF
many | . | TRBJ1-1 | TRBV6-1 | TGTGCCAGCAGTGAAACCAGGGTGGGTAACACTGAAGCTTTCTTT | CASSETRVGNTEAFF
. | TRBD1 | TRBJ1-1 | TRBV29-1 | TGCAGCGCTGTACCCAGGGGGGTCGGCACTGAAGCTTTCTTT | CSAVPRGVGTEAFF
many | TRBD1 | TRBJ2-7 | TRBV30 | TGTGCCTGGAGGGAACGGACAGGACTTATCTCCTACGAGCAGTACTTC | CAWRERTGLISYEQYF
few | . | TRBJ1-2 | TRBV4-2 | TGTGCCAGCAGCCAAGATAGGAGCAGGGTTTCTGATGGCTACACCTTC | CASSQDRSRVSDGYTF
few | TRBD2 | TRBJ2-7 | TRBV28 | TGTGCCAGCAGGCCGACTAGCGGGAGGGGAAAAACGTACGAGCAGTACTTC | CASRPTSGRGKTYEQYF
. | . | TRBJ2-5 | TRBV13 | TGTGCCAGCAGCCCGGGGGCCTACACCGGGGAGACCCAGTACTTC | CASSPGAYTGETQYF
. | . | TRBJ1-6 | TRBV30 | TGTGCCTGGAGTGTAGGGAAGGACAGTAGCTCCTATAATTCACCCCTCCACTTT | CAWSVGKDSSSYNSPLHF
. | TRBD1 | TRBJ2-2 | TRBV6-2/TRBV6-3 | TGTGCCAGCAGTCAGCTGGGACAGGAGGGCAACGGGGAGCTGTGTTTT | CASSQLGQEGNGELCF
. | . | TRBJ1-3 | TRBV12-3/TRBV12-4 | TGTGCCAGCAGTTCCTTCAGCGGGGTGACTGGAAACACCATATATTTT | CASSSFSGVTGNTIYF
few | . | TRBJ2-7 | TRBV7-9 | TGTGCCGGCAGCTTAATTATCAGGGGCGAGCAGTACTTC | CAGSLIIRGEQYF
many | . | TRBJ1-2 | TRBV12-3/TRBV12-4 | TGTGCCAGCAGTTTGGGGCAGGGCCGCGGCTACACCTTC | CASSLGQGRGYTF
many | . | TRBJ2-5 | TRBV12-3/TRBV12-4 | TGTGCCAGCAGTTTAGTTAGCACCCAAGAGACCCAGTACTTC | CASSLVSTQETQYF
many | . | TRBJ2-2 | TRBV4-1 | TGCGCCAGCTCCCGAGGGAACGGGGGCGCGAACACCGGGGAGCTGTTTTTT | CASSRGNGGANTGELFF
many | . | TRBJ1-5 | TRBV2 | TGTGCCAGCAGTGGAGACCGCGCCGTCAATCAGCCCCAGCATTTT | CASSGDRAVNQPQHF
many | TRBD1 | TRBJ1-6 | TRBV7-2 | TGTGCCAGCAGCGGAAGACAGGGAGTAGGATCACCCCTCCACTTT | CASSGRQGVGSPLHF
few | TRBD1 | TRBJ2-5 | TRBV4-1 | TGCGCCAGCAGCCCACCGGGACAGGGGGTTTCGTGGCGGGGAAACGTCATGAGAGAGACCCAGTACTTC | CASSPPGQGVSWRGNVMRETQYF
many | TRBD2 | TRBJ2-5 | TRBV30 | TGTGCCTGGAGTGGGAACGGGGGGGCCCCGGCCCAGTACTTC | CAWSGNGGAPAQYF
. | TRBD2 | TRBJ2-5 | TRBV27 | TGTGCCAGCAGTTTCGGGACTAGCGGGTCGCAAGAGACCCAGTACTTC | CASSFGTSGSQETQYF
many | . | TRBJ1-3 | TRBV25-1 | TGTGCCAGCAGTGAATGGGCTGCGGGGTCCGGAAACACCATATATTTT | CASSEWAAGSGNTIYF
. | TRBD1 | TRBJ2-7 | TRBV10-1 | TGCGCCAGCAGTGAGTCGAGAGCGGGACAGGGGGCCTACGAGCAGTACTTC | CASSESRAGQGAYEQYF
. | TRBD1 | TRBJ1-6 | TRBV6-1 | TGTGCCAGCAGTCAACAGGGGGCCCCCTATAATTCACCCCTCCACTTT | CASSQQGAPYNSPLHF
many | . | TRBJ1-2 | TRBV19 | TGTGCCAGTACGAACGCGCCGGGTTATGGCTACACCTTC | CASTNAPGYGYTF
many | TRBD1 | TRBJ1-1 | TRBV6-6 | TGTGCCAGTTCCCGGGACAGGTCCTTGGGACTCCGAATGAACACTGAAGCTTTCTTT | CASSRDRSLGLRMNTEAFF
many | . | TRBJ2-2 | TRBV15 | TGTGCCACCAGCGGAACGGACAGTCCGAACACCGGGGAGCTGTTTTTT | CATSGTDSPNTGELFF
many | TRBD2 | TRBJ2-5 | TRBV6-2/TRBV6-3 | TGTGCCAGCAGCCCTCGCCCTGGGCGGGGGGCCCAAGAGACCCAGTACTTC | CASSPRPGRGAQETQYF
. | . | TRBJ2-7 | TRBV20-1 | TGCAGTGCTGCCGGGACTCTTAGGGCCTACGAGCAGTACTTC | CSAAGTLRAYEQYF
. | TRBD2 | TRBJ2-2 | TRBV28 | TGTGCCTCGGGGGAGGGGAGGACCGGGGAGCTGTTTTTT | CASGEGRTGELFF